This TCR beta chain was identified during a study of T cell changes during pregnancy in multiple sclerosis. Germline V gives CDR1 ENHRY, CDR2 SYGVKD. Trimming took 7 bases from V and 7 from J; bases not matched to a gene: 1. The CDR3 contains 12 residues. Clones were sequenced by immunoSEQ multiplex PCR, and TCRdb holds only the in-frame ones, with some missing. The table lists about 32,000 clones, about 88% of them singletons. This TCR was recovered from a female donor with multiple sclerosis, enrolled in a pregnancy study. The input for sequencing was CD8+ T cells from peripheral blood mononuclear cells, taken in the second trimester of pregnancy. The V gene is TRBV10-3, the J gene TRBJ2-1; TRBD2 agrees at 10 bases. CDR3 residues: CAIMTSGNEQFF. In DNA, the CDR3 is TGTGCCATCATGACTAGCGGGAATGAGCAGTTCTTC.